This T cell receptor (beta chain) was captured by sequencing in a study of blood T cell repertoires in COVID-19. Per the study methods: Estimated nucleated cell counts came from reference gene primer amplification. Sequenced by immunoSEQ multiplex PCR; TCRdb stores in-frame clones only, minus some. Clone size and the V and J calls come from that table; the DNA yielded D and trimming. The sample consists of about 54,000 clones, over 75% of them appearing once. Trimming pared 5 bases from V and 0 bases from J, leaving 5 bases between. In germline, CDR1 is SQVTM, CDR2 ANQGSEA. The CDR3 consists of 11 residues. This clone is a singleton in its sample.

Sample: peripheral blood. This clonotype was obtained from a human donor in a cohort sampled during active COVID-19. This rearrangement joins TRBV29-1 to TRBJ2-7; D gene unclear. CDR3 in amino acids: CSVFSSYEQYF. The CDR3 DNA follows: TGCAGCGTTTTTAGCTCCTACGAGCAGTACTTC.